These 29 T cell receptor beta chains were sequenced from one sample in a study of blood T cell repertoires in COVID-19. Only in-frame clones appear in the TCRdb table, and some are missing; sequencing was by immunoSEQ multiplex PCR. The table records 350,000 to 450,000 clones, 85% to 90% of them present only once. The sequenced sample consisted of PBMCs or T cells enriched from blood (not recorded which). These receptors came from a man aged 25 to 45 who had recovered from COVID-19.

This clone was counted once. This rearrangement joins TRBV23-1 to TRBJ1-1; no clear D gene. TRBV23-1 counts as an open reading frame of uncertain function. The V end was cut by 7 bases, the J end by 0 bases, with 9 bases between. The CDR3 is made up of 13 amino acids. The CDR3 here is CASIKWLNTEAFF. Here the CDR3 DNA reads TGCGCCAGCATAAAATGGCTGAACACTGAAGCTTTCTTT.

The rearrangement links TRBV27 to TRBJ1-1; D might be TRBD1 (5 bases). V was cut by 0 bases and J by 1 base, with 9 bases left in between. CDR3 length: 15 amino acids. Germline V CDR1 and CDR2: MNHEY, SMNVEV (reference sequence). In nucleotides, the CDR3 is TGTGCCAGCAGTTTATCGCCAGGACAGAACACTGAAGCTTTCTTT. Its translation is CASSLSPGQNTEAFF.

The genes are TRBV11-2 and TRBJ1-6; TRBD1 aligns across 8 bases. Germline V lookup: CDR1 SGHAT, CDR2 FQNNGV. The CDR3 sequence is 16 residues long. With 0 bases clipped from V and 9 bases from J, the junction kept 7 bases outside the gene matches. CDR3 bases: TGTGCCAGCAGCTTAGATGGTCAGGGGGCGAGTTCACCCCTCCACTTT. This gives the protein CASSLDGQGASSPLHF.

This clone was observed once. The chain uses TRBV28 and TRBJ1-5; D unresolved. Germline assignment: CDR1 MDHEN and CDR2 SYDVKM. The CDR3 covers 13 residues. The germline V and J ends were trimmed by 6 bases and 0 bases, with 6 bases remaining between them. The CDR3 bases are TGTGCCAGCAGGCGCCTTAGCAATCAGCCCCAGCATTTT. It translates to CASRRLSNQPQHF.

The V and J genes are TRBV28 and TRBJ1-1; TRBD1 is a possible D gene (6 bases). The CDR3 covers 14 residues. Germline CDR1 reads MDHEN; CDR2 reads SYDVKM. V dropped 2 bases and J dropped 1 base, with 8 bases sitting between them. CDR3 region: CASSLPGANTEAFF. For the CDR3, the DNA is TGTGCCAGCAGTTTACCAGGGGCGAACACTGAAGCTTTCTTT.

The chain links TRBV2 to TRBJ2-1, with 10 bases lining up with TRBD2. Germline loops: CDR1 SNHLY, CDR2 FYNNEI. V lost 7 bases and J lost 6; bases outside the gene matches: 9. This CDR3 has 15 residues. The CDR3 region is CASKYVAGGFNEQFF. In DNA, the CDR3 is TGTGCCAGCAAGTACGTAGCGGGAGGTTTCAATGAGCAGTTCTTC.

In its sample, this clone was seen once. The chain links TRBV14 to TRBJ1-1, with D unclear. This CDR3 is built from 13 residues. The germline gives CDR1 SGHDN, CDR2 FVKESK. V dropped 4 bases and J dropped 4 bases, with 10 bases sitting between them. CDR3 residues: CASSLTLGTEAFF. The CDR3 nucleotides are TGTGCCAGCAGCCTGACATTGGGCACTGAAGCTTTCTTT.

J is TRBJ1-3 and V is TRBV12-5, with a weak D call TRBD1 (5 bases). V was trimmed by 2 bases and J by 1 base, leaving 9 bases between them. Germline CDR1 is LGHNT and CDR2 is FRNRAP. CDR3 length equals 15 residues. In DNA, the CDR3 is TGTGCTAGTGGTTTGTCCGGGGGGTCTGGAAACACCATATATTTT. It translates to CASGLSGGSGNTIYF.

The CDR3 reads CASSSLGQGASYEQYF. CDR3 coding DNA: TGTGCCAGCAGTTCGCTCGGACAGGGGGCCTCCTACGAGCAGTACTTC. The chain joins TRBV6-6 to TRBJ2-7; 11 bases map to TRBD1. V shed 4 bases, J shed 0 bases, and the junction held 5 bases outside the gene matches. CDR1 is MNHNY, CDR2 SVGAGI, per germline (reference sequence). The CDR3 length is 16 residues.

The chain is built from TRBV28 and TRBJ1-6; no clear D. This CDR3 contains 15 residues. Per germline, CDR1 MDHEN and CDR2 SYDVKM. Trimming took off 5 bases at V and 3 bases at J, with 11 bases between the two ends. The DNA for the CDR3 is TGTGCCAGCAGTACTCGGGGAAACTATAATTCACCCCTCCACTTT. The encoded protein is CASSTRGNYNSPLHF.

This chain links TRBV18 with TRBJ2-5, with D possibly being TRBD1 (6 bases). The CDR3 runs 13 residues. Trimming shortened V by 3 bases and J by 14 bases, and 19 bases separated the two germline ends. Germline V gene lookup returns CDR1 KGHSH and CDR2 LQKENI. The CDR3 sequence: CASSPPSQGHYYF. The CDR3 nucleotides are TGTGCCAGCTCACCGCCGTCACAGGGTCATTATTACTTC.

As for this clone: Other DNA sequences in the same sample also yield this CDR3. V gene TRBV28 combines with J gene TRBJ2-7; 8 bases line up with TRBD1. The CDR3 is 12 residues long. Trimming at V came to 7 bases and at J to 3 bases, leaving 2 bases not matched to a gene. Germline V gene lookup returns CDR1 MDHEN and CDR2 SYDVKM. This CDR3 is CASTTGGYEQYF. As DNA, the CDR3 is TGTGCCAGCACCACAGGGGGCTACGAGCAGTACTTC.

The CDR3 protein is CASSPLKTGVSGYTF. CDR3 sequence (DNA): TGTGCCAGCTCACCACTCAAAACAGGGGTGTCGGGCTACACCTTC. The chain links TRBV18 to TRBJ1-2; 7 bases are a match to TRBD1. In germline, CDR1 is KGHSH, CDR2 LQKENI. Trimming at V came to 1 base and at J to 8 bases, leaving 10 bases not matched to a gene. The CDR3 spans 15 residues.

The chain has TRBV11-2 and TRBJ1-1; TRBD1 matches 8 bases. Germline assignment: CDR1 SGHAT and CDR2 FQNNGV. CDR3 size: 14 residues. J gave up 10 bases and V 4 bases, and 11 bases lay outside the gene matches. The CDR3: CASSYTGTGTGAFF. The CDR3 DNA is TGTGCCAGCAGCTACACCGGGACGGGGACAGGAGCTTTCTTT.

CDR3 in amino acids: CSVEDRARTF. CDR3 DNA sequence: TGCAGCGTTGAGGACAGGGCTAGGACCTTC. This sequence joins TRBV29-1 and TRBJ1-2, with TRBD1 matching 8 bases. The CDR3 runs 10 residues. Trimming cost V 3 bases and J 14 bases; bases outside gene matches: 5. Per germline, CDR1 SQVTM and CDR2 ANQGSEA.

This clone was detected once. The chain recombines TRBV3-1 (or the pseudogene TRBV3-2) with TRBJ1-1; no firm D call. The CDR3 is 15 amino acids. Germline assignment: CDR1 LGHDT and CDR2 YNNKEL (reference sequence). Trimming cost V 4 bases and J 3 bases, with 15 bases left between them. CDR3 amino acids: CASSPRVAWDTEAFF. In DNA, the CDR3 is TGTGCCAGCAGCCCCCGGGTCGCTTGGGACACTGAAGCTTTCTTT.

This chain connects TRBV5-1 to TRBJ2-3; 7 positions agree with TRBD1. The J segment lost 4 bases and the V segment lost 3 bases, leaving 2 bases of the junction unmatched. In germline, CDR1 is SGHRS, CDR2 YFSETQ. This CDR3 region has 13 residues. The CDR3 bases are TGCGCCAGCAGCTCGACAGGGTCAGATACGCAGTATTTT. It is translated as CASSSTGSDTQYF. The variable domain in full, completed from reference TRBV5-1 and TRBJ2-3, reads KAGVTQTPRYLIKTRGQQVTLSCSPISGHRSVSWYQQTPGQGLQFLFEYFSETQRNKGNFPGRFSGRQFSNSRSEMNVSTLELGDSALYLCASSSTGSDTQYFGPGTRLTVL.

The chain links TRBV4-1 to TRBJ2-1; D may be TRBD2 (6 bases). V was cut by 5 bases and J by 1 base, with 15 bases left in between. This CDR3 region has 16 residues. Germline CDR1 reads MGHRA; CDR2 reads YSYEKL. As DNA, the CDR3 is TGCGCCAGCAGCGTAAAGGGTGGGGGGTCCTACAATGAGCAGTTCTTC. Its protein is CASSVKGGGSYNEQFF.

Written as DNA, the CDR3 is TGTGCCAGCAGCGGGCTCCTAGCGGGAGTTGGAGATACGCAGTATTTT. Amino acid sequence: CASSGLLAGVGDTQYF. The chain joins TRBV9 to TRBJ2-3; 10 nucleotides agree with TRBD2. This CDR3 region has 16 residues. In germline, CDR1 is SGDLS, CDR2 YYNGEE. Losses at the gene ends were 3 bases for V and 5 bases for J; bases not matched to a gene: 9. The entire variable domain, with the rest obtained from reference TRBV9 and TRBJ2-3, is as follows: DSGVTQTPKHLITATGQRVTLRCSPRSGDLSVYWYQQSLDQGLQFLIQYYNGEERAKGNILERFSAQQFPDLHSELNLSSLELGDSALYFCASSGLLAGVGDTQYFGPGTRLTVL.

The V gene is TRBV5-1, the J gene TRBJ1-4, with D possibly matching TRBD1 (5 bases). Germline CDR1 SGHRS, CDR2 YFSETQ. The CDR3 loop spans 16 amino acids. Trimming removed 4 bases at V and 1 base at J, with 14 bases between. The CDR3 loop is CASSVQGFQTNEKLFF. CDR3 in DNA: TGCGCCAGCAGCGTGCAGGGATTCCAAACTAATGAAAAACTGTTTTTT.

This clone is a singleton in its sample. This rearrangement joins TRBV12-5 to TRBJ1-2; 7 nucleotides match TRBD1. Trimming removed 10 bases from V and 2 bases from J; junction bases left unmatched: 16. CDR3 size: 16 residues. Germline V gene lookup returns CDR1 LGHNT and CDR2 FRNRAP. The CDR3 spells CATAITRTGTNYGYTF. Written as DNA, the CDR3 is TGTGCTACCGCAATAACCCGGACAGGAACAAACTATGGCTACACCTTC.

The chain employs TRBV10-3 and TRBJ1-5; TRBD1 is a possible D gene (5 bases). Germline CDR1 reads ENHRY; CDR2 reads SYGVKD. This CDR3 comprises 14 residues. V lost 5 bases and J 5 bases, leaving 13 bases between the germline ends. The DNA of the CDR3 is TGTGCCATCAGTACAAAGGGGTCGGATCAGCCCCAGCATTTT. This gives the protein CAISTKGSDQPQHF.

The J gene is TRBJ1-1, the V gene TRBV4-1, with D perhaps matching TRBD1 (6 bases). This CDR3 is built from 16 residues. The V gene lost 6 bases and the J gene lost 0 bases, with 17 bases spanning the gap. Per germline, CDR1 MGHRA and CDR2 YSYEKL. CDR3 nucleotides: TGCGCCAGCAGTCCGGGGGGCCGACTCCTGAACACTGAAGCTTTCTTT. It translates to CASSPGGRLLNTEAFF.

The rearrangement joins TRBV2 to TRBJ1-1; D is perhaps TRBD1 (5 bases). Germline CDR1 and CDR2: SNHLY and FYNNEI. The length of the CDR3 is 15 residues. V shed 7 bases and J shed 1 base, with 16 bases lying between them. CDR3 protein: CASIPRGGKNTEAFF. The CDR3 nucleotides are TGTGCCAGCATCCCTCGGGGGGGAAAGAACACTGAAGCTTTCTTT.

The CDR3 sequence: CASSLQGAYFGDEQYF. Written as DNA, the CDR3 is TGTGCCAGCAGCCTACAGGGGGCTTACTTCGGGGACGAGCAGTACTTC. The chain recombines TRBV13 with TRBJ2-7, with 9 bases fitting TRBD1. Trimming cost V 5 bases and J 5 bases; bases outside gene matches: 13. From germline, CDR1 is PRHDT and CDR2 FYEKMQ (reference sequence). CDR3 length equals 16 residues.

V and J are TRBV5-4 and TRBJ1-1; tentative D call: TRBD1 (6 bases). Germline V CDR1 and CDR2: SGHNT, YYREEE (reference sequence). Deletions cut 4 bases from V and 0 bases from J, with 13 bases between. The CDR3 has 15 residues. CDR3 sequence (DNA): TGTGCCAGCAGCCAATTGGACAGACTGAACACTGAAGCTTTCTTT. The encoded protein is CASSQLDRLNTEAFF. Combining the CDR3 with reference TRBV5-4 and TRBJ1-1 gives the whole variable domain ETGVTQSPTHLIKTRGQQVTLRCSSQSGHNTVSWYQQALGQGPQFIFQYYREEENGRGNFPPRFSGLQFPNYSSELNVNALELDDSALYLCASSQLDRLNTEAFFGQGTRLTVV.

This clone came up a few times. V and J are TRBV7-2 and TRBJ2-5; TRBD1 agrees at 11 bases. Per germline, CDR1 SGHTA and CDR2 FQGNSA. After removal of 4 bases from V and 4 bases from J, the junction contained 5 bases not matched to a gene. The CDR3 sequence is 15 residues long. The CDR3: CASSWTGGKGETQYF. In DNA, the CDR3 is TGTGCCAGCAGCTGGACAGGGGGCAAGGGAGAGACCCAGTACTTC.

The chain employs TRBV19 and TRBJ2-1; 7 positions agree with TRBD2. Germline assignment: CDR1 LNHDA and CDR2 SQIVND (reference sequence). V trimming: 5 bases; J trimming: 2 bases; junction bases outside the gene matches: 9. The CDR3 is 16 residues long. The CDR3 DNA is TGTGCCAGTAGTGGAACCACGGGACTAACCTACAATGAGCAGTTCTTC. It is translated as CASSGTTGLTYNEQFF.

The V gene is TRBV2, the J gene TRBJ2-1; TRBD2 agrees at 9 bases. CDR1 and CDR2 (germline): SNHLY, FYNNEI. The CDR3 loop spans 16 amino acids. The ends lost 6 bases at V and 4 bases at J; junction bases unmatched: 10. This CDR3 reads CASRSRLAGLYNEQFF. The CDR3 DNA sequence: TGTGCCAGCAGGAGCCGTCTAGCGGGATTGTACAATGAGCAGTTCTTC.